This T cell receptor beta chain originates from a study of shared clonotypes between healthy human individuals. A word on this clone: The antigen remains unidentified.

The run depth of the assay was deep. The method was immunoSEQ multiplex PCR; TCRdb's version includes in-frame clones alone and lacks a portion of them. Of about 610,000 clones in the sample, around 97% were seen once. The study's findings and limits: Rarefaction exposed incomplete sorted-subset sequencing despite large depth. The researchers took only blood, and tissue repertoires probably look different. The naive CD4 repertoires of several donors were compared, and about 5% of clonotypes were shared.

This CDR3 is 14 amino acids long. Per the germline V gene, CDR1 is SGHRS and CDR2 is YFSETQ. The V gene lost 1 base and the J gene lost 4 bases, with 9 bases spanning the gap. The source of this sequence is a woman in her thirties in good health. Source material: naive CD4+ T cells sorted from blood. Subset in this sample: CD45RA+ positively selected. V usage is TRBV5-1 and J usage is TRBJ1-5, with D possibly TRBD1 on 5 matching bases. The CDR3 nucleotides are TGCGCCAGCAGCTTGTTGGGGGATAATCAGCCCCAGCATTTT. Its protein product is CASSLLGDNQPQHF.